This T cell receptor beta chain was recovered during a study of cytomegalovirus exposure and HLA in healthy donors. The PCR had 60 Vbeta and 13 Jbeta primers. TCRdb's table, derived via immunoSEQ multiplex PCR, lists solely in-frame clones and lacks some. Seen here are tens of thousands of clones, 60% to 80% observed once, and the top ten hold over 13%. The V gene's germline CDR1 is SQVTM and CDR2 ANQGSEA. The V gene lost 7 bases and the J gene lost 3 bases, with 15 bases spanning the gap. This CDR3 is built from 13 residues. This TCR was recovered from a woman aged 50 to 60 in good health and CMV-seropositive. This chain joins TRBV29-1 and TRBJ1-1; no firm D call. Specimen: PBMCs. The CDR3 DNA follows: TGCAGCGCCCGCTCGGGAGGAGACACTGAAGCTTTCTTT. Its translation is CSARSGGDTEAFF.